This T cell receptor beta chain was obtained from a study of metastatic and nonmetastatic thyroid tumors. V lost 3 bases and J 1 base, leaving 4 bases between the germline ends. The CDR3 length is 12 residues. Each patient came to thyroid surgery without any prior treatment (of any kind). This clone was found a few times. Via MiXCR, TCRdb re-called the PCR reads. The table has roughly 38,000 clones, 15% to 20% seen once. This receptor was identified in a female donor with papillary thyroid cancer or a benign thyroid nodule (not recorded which). Some clones in this sample may be carry-over from other donors' samples. The V and J genes are TRBV12-3 or TRBV12-4 and TRBJ2-7; the D is unclear. Sequenced material: blood. In nucleotides, the CDR3 is TGTGCCAGCAGTTTGTATTCCTACGAGCAGTACTTC. Translated, it gives CASSLYSYEQYF.